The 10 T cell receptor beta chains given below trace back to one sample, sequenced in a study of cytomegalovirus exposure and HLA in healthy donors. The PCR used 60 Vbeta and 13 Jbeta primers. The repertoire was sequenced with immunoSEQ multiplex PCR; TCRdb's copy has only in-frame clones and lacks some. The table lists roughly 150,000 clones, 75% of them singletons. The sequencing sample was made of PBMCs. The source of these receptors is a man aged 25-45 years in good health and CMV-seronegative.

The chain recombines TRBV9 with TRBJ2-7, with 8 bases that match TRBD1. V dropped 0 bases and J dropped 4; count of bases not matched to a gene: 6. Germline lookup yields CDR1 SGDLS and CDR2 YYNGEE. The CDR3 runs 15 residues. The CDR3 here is CASSVGGQDRYEQYF. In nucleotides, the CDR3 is TGTGCCAGCAGCGTAGGGGGACAGGACCGTTACGAGCAGTACTTC.

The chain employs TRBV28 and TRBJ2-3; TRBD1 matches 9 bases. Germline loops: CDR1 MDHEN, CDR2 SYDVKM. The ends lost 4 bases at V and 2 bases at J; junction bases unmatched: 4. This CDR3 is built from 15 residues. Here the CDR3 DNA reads TGTGCCAGCAGTTCCGGGACAGGGCACACAGATACGCAGTATTTT. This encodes CASSSGTGHTDTQYF.

The CDR3 loop reads CASSPRTGRGLYF. The CDR3 coding sequence is TGTGCCAGCAGCCCCCGGACAGGGAGGGGACTCTACTTC. The chain couples TRBV11-3 to TRBJ2-7; possible D gene TRBD1, 8 bases. The CDR3 covers 13 residues. Deletions cut 5 bases from V and 13 bases from J, with 21 bases between. In germline, CDR1 is SGHNT, CDR2 YENEEA.

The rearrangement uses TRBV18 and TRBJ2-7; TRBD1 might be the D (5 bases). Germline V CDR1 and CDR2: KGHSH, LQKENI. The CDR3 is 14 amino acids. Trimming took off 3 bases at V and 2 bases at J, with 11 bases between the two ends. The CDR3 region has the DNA TGTGCCAGCTCACCCTCGGACAAACCCTACGAGCAGTACTTC. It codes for CASSPSDKPYEQYF.

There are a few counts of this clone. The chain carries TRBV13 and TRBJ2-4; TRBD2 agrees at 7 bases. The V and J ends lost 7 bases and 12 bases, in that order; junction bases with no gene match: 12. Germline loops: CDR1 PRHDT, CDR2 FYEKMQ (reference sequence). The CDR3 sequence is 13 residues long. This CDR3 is CASTRAGEVGQYF. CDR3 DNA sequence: TGTGCCAGCACCCGGGCGGGGGAAGTAGGTCAGTACTTC. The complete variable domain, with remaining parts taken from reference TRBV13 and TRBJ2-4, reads AAGVIQSPRHLIKEKRETATLKCYPIPRHDTVYWYQQGPGQDPQFLISFYEKMQSDKGSIPDRFSAQQFSDYHSELNMSSLELGDSALYFCASTRAGEVGQYFGAGTRLSVL.

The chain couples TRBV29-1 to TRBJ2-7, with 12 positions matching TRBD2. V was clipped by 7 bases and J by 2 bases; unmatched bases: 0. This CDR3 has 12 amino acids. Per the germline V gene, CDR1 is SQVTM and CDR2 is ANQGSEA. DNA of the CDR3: TGCAGCGGGACTAGCGGGACCTACGAGCAGTACTTC. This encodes CSGTSGTYEQYF.

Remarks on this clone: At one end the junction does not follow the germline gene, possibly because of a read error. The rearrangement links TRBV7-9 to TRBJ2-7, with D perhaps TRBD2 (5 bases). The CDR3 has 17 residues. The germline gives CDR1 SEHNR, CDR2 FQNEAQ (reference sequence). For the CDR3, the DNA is TGTTCCAGCAGCTTGGGCGGTGAGGGCTGGAGCTCCTACGAGCAGTACTTC. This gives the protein CSSSLGGEGWSSYEQYF.

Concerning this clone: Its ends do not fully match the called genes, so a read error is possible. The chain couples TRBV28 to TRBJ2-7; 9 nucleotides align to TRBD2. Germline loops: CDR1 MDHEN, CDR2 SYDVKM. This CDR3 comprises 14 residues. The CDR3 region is CASSWGLAAYEQCF. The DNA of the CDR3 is TGTGCCAGCAGCTGGGGACTAGCAGCCTACGAGCAGTGCTTC. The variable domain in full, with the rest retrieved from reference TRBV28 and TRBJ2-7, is DVKVTQSSRYLVKRTGEKVFLECVQDMDHENMFWYRQDPGLGLRLIYFSYDVKMKEKGDIPEGYSVSREKKERFSLILESASTNQTSMYLCASSWGLAAYEQCFGPGTRLTVT.

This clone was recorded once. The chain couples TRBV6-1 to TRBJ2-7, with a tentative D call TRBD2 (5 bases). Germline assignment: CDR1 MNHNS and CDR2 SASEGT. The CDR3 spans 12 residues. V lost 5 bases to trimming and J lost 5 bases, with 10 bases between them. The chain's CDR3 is CASSLYGDEQYF. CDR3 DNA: TGTGCCAGCAGTCTCTACGGGGACGAGCAGTACTTC.

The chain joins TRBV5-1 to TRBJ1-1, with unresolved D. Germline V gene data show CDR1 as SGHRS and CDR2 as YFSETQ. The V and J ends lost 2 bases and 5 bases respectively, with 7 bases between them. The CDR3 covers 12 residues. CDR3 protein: CASSFGGTEAFF. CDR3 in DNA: TGCGCCAGCAGCTTCGGAGGAACTGAAGCTTTCTTT.